The 10 T cell receptor beta chains below come from one sample, sequenced in a study of regulatory T cells in long-lasting Graves disease. In building TCR beta libraries, iRepertoire HTBI primers were used together with Arm-PCR of CDR3 regions. Each CDR3 protein is one row after TCRdb ran MiXCR on the multiplex PCR reads. The data show 650,000 to 850,000 distinct CDR3 sequences, 25% to 35% seen once. Documented time point: persistent/refractory GD, antithyroid drugs over 5 years with positive TRAb. Scientists built the TCR library using RNA that was extracted from PBMCs. The specimen was peripheral blood mononuclear cells (PBMCs), collected when the disease was refractory, from a patient treated with antithyroid drugs. These receptors were taken from a female donor with Graves disease.

This clonotype showed up just a few times. The V and J genes are TRBV20-1 and TRBJ1-5, with D hard to call. The CDR3 runs to 12 residues. The V and J ends lost 5 bases and 6 bases respectively, with 11 bases between them. Per the germline V gene, CDR1 is DFQATT and CDR2 is SNEGSKA (reference sequence). CDR3 protein: CSALSTGQPQHF. CDR3 DNA: TGCAGTGCTCTCTCCACGGGTCAGCCCCAGCATTTT.

This clonotype turned up a few times. The chain has TRBV12-3 or TRBV12-4 and TRBJ1-2, with 11 bases identical to TRBD1. After removal of 7 bases from V and 8 bases from J, the junction contained 6 bases not matched to a gene. This CDR3 has 13 amino acids. CDR3 sequence reads: CASTGQGVGGYTF. The CDR3 nucleotides read TGTGCCAGCACGGGACAGGGGGTAGGGGGCTACACCTTC.

The V call is TRBV20-1, the J call TRBJ2-7; 9 bases are shared with TRBD2. This CDR3 is built from 19 residues. V shed 0 bases and J 8 bases; nucleotides not matched to a gene: 23. Germline V gene sequence: CDR1 DFQATT, CDR2 SNEGSKA (reference sequence). As DNA, the CDR3 is TGCAGTGCTAGAGATTACCCTCCTCCTCGCGGGAGGGCGGGTATCAAGCAGTACTTC. Amino acids: CSARDYPPPRGRAGIKQYF.

In this sample, this clonotype turned up many times. This chain joins TRBV11-2 and TRBJ1-1; D gene uncertain. The germline V gene encodes CDR1 SGHAT and CDR2 FQNNGV. V dropped 0 bases and J dropped 10 bases, with 12 bases sitting between them. The CDR3 runs to 13 residues. This CDR3 reads CASSLDPGSAAFF. CDR3 nucleotide sequence: TGTGCCAGCAGCTTAGACCCCGGATCGGCAGCTTTCTTT.

With respect to this clonotype: A far larger clone is one nucleotide away, so this likely arose from a read error. The rearrangement links TRBV27 to TRBJ1-5; D perhaps matches TRBD1 (5 bases). The germline V gene has CDR1 MNHEY and CDR2 SMNVEV (reference sequence). The CDR3 runs 16 residues. As DNA, the CDR3 is TGTGCCAGCAGCTTGGCCCGGGGGGGTAGCGATCAGCCCCAGCATTTT. Amino acids: CASSLARGGSDQPQHF.

At least ten counts were recorded for this clonotype. This chain links TRBV2 with TRBJ2-7; 8 bases align to TRBD1. The CDR3 spans 16 residues. Germline V lookup: CDR1 SNHLY, CDR2 FYNNEI. With V trimmed by 5 bases and J by 0 bases, 9 bases remained unmatched. CDR3 nucleotides: TGTGCCAGCAGTTCACAGGGACAGGTTCCCTCCTACGAGCAGTACTTC. This sequence encodes CASSSQGQVPSYEQYF.

The chain recombines TRBV11-2 with TRBJ2-7; 7 bases agree with TRBD2. The V gene end was trimmed by 6 bases and the J gene end by 6 bases; junction bases not matched to a gene: 8. Germline CDR1 is SGHAT and CDR2 is FQNNGV. CDR3 size: 13 residues. CDR3 in amino acids: CASRTPAGSEQYF. The CDR3 bases are TGTGCCAGCAGGACCCCAGCGGGATCCGAGCAGTACTTC.

This clonotype has a handful of counts. Just one base apart from a much larger clone, this may be a read error. The rearrangement uses TRBV2 and TRBJ2-7; a weak D match, TRBD2 (5 bases). The CDR3 totals 16 residues. Looked up from germline, CDR1 is SNHLY and CDR2 is FYNNEI. DNA for the CDR3: TGTGCCGGCAGTAACGACCCGGACTGCTACTCCTACGAGCAGTACTTC. Protein product: CAGSNDPDCYSYEQYF. Full variable domain (outside the CDR3, taken from reference TRBV2 and TRBJ2-7): EPEVTQTPSHQVTQMGQEVILRCVPISNHLYFYWYRQILGQKVEFLVSFYNNEISEKSEIFDDQFSVERPDGSNFTLKIRSTKLEDSAMYFCAGSNDPDCYSYEQYFGPGTRLTVT.

V gene TRBV2 combines with J gene TRBJ1-1, with D perhaps TRBD1 (5 bases). CDR1 is SNHLY, CDR2 FYNNEI, per germline. This CDR3 spans 10 amino acids. V dropped 8 bases and J dropped 7 bases, with 8 bases sitting between them. The CDR3 protein is CASWGNEAFF. DNA of the CDR3: TGTGCCAGCTGGGGGAATGAAGCTTTCTTT.

This clonotype was seen more than once but under ten times. This chain links TRBV20-1 with TRBJ2-7; D perhaps matches TRBD2 (5 bases). Per the germline V gene, CDR1 is DFQATT and CDR2 is SNEGSKA (reference sequence). V was cut by 6 bases and J by 1 base, with 10 bases left in between. The CDR3 covers 12 residues. CDR3 sequence (DNA): TGCAGTGCCGAGGGTAGGTCCTACGAGCAGTACTTC. It codes for CSAEGRSYEQYF.